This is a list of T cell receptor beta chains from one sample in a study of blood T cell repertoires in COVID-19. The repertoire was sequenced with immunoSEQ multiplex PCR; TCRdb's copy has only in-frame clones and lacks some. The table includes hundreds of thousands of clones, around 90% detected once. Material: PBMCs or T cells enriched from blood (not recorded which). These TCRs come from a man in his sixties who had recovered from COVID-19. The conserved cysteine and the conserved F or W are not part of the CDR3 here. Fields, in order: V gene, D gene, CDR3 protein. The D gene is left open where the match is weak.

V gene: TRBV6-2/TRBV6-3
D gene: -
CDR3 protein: ASSLGGVNSPLH

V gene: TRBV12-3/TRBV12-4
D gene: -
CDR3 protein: ASSWYGGELF

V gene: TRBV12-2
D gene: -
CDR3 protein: ASRSGGRTGNQPQH

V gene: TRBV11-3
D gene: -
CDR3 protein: ASSLASVLT

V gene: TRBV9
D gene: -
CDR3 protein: ASSVASGAEAF

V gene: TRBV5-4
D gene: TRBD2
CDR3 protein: ASSSPSGGQETQY

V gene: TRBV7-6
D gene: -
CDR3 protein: ASSLRGGGSYT

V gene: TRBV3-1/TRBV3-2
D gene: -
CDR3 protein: ASSQDAVARGYT

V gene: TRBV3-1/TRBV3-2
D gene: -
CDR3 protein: ASSSGTQPQH

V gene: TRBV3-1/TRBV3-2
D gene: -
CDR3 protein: ASSQVLSGELF

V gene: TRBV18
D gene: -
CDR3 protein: ASSPTGSEQF

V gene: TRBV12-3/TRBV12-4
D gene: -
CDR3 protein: ASSFGGHNEQF

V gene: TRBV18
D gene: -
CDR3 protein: ASSPPYLGLGETQY

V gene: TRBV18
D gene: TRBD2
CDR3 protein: ASSPRTSGGVEQF

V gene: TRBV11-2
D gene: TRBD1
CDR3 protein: ASSPKQGWSGELF

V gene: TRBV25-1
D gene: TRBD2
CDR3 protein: ASGLAGTTGELF

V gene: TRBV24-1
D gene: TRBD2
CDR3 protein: ATSDLGVGGSPNEQF

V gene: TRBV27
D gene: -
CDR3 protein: ASSLKTRNEQF

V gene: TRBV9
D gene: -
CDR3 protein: ASSVGGRGYT

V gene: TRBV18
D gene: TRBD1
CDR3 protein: ASSLQQGAVQPQH

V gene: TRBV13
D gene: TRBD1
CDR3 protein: ASSLRTGGYGYT

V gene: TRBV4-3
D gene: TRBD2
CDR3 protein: ASSPQLAGAKRSEQF

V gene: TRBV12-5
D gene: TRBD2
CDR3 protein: ASGLVAGGGNEQF

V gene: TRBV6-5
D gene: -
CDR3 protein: ASSSFVYGYT